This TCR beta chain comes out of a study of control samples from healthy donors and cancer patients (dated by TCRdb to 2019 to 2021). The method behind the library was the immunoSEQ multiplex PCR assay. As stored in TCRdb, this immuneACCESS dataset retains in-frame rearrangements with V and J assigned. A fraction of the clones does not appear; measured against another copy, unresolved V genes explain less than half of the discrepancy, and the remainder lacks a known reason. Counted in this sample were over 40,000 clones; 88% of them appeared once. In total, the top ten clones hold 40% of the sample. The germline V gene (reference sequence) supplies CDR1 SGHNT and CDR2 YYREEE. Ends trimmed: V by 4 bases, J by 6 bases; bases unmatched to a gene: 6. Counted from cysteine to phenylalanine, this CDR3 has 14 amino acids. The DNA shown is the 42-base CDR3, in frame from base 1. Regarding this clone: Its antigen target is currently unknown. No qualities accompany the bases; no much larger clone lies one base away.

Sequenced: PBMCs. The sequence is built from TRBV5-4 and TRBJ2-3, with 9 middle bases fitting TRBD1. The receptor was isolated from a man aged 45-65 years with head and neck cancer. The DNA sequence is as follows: TGTGCCAGCAGCGACAGGACAGGGGCCGATACGCAGTATTTT. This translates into CASSDRTGADTQYF.